This T cell receptor beta chain was documented in a study of T cells in Graves' hyperthyroidism and ophthalmopathy. General study findings and limits: Among thyroid clonotypes expanded above 0.001, most also appeared in blood. Ophthalmopathy got predicted by the model a median about six months before its onset.

Regions amplified from RNA transcripts were the TCR beta CDR3 regions. HTBI primers were employed in a first-round RT-PCR of the TCR CDR3. Each CDR3 protein is one row after TCRdb ran MiXCR on the multiplex PCR reads. Of hundreds of thousands of distinct CDR3 sequences in the sample, roughly 45% were seen once. In regard to this clonotype: What it binds is unknown.

This CDR3 comprises 16 residues. Germline lookup yields CDR1 SQVTM and CDR2 ANQGSEA. The V gene end was trimmed by 7 bases and the J gene end by 0 bases; junction bases not matched to a gene: 9. The sample was peripheral blood or thyroid tissue (not recorded which). J is TRBJ1-4 and V is TRBV29-1; 9 nucleotides align to TRBD1. The clonotype was recovered from an adult man with Graves' disease, either hyperthyroidism or ophthalmopathy (not recorded which). The CDR3 is CSGLGQGYATNEKLFF. CDR3 nucleotides: TGCAGCGGACTGGGACAGGGCTATGCAACTAATGAAAAACTGTTTTTT.